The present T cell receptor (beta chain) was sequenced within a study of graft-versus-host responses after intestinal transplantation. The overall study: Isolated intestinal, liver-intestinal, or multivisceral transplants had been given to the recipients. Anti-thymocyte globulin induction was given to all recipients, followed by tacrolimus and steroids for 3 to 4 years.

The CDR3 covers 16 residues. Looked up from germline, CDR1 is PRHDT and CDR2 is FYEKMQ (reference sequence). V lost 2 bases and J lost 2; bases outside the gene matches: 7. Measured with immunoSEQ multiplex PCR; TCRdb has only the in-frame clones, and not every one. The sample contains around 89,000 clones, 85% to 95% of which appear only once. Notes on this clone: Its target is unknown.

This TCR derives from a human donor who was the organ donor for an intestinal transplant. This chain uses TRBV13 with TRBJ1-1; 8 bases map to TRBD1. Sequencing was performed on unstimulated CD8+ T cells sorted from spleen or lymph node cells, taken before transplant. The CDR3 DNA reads TGTGCCAGCAGCTTATGGCAGGGGGCCAGTAACACTGAAGCTTTCTTT. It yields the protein CASSLWQGASNTEAFF.